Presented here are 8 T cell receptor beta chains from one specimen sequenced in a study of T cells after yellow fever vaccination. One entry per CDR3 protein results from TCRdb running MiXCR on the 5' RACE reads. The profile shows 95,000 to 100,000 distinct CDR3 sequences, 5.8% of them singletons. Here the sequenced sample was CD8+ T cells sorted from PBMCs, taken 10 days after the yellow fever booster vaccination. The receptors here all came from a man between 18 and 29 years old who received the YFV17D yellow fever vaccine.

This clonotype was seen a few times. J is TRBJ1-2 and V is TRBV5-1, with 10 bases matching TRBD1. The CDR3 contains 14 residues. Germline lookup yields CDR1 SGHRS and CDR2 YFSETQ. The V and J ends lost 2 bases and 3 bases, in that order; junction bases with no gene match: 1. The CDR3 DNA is TGCGCCAGCAGCTTCGGGACAGGGGACTATGGCTACACCTTC. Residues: CASSFGTGDYGYTF. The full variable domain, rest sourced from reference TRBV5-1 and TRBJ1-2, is KAGVTQTPRYLIKTRGQQVTLSCSPISGHRSVSWYQQTPGQGLQFLFEYFSETQRNKGNFPGRFSGRQFSNSRSEMNVSTLELGDSALYLCASSFGTGDYGYTFGSGTRLTVV.

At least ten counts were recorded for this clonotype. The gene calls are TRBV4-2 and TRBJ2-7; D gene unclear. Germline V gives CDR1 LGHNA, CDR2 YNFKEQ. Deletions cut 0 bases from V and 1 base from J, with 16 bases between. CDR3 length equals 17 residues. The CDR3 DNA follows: TGTGCCAGCAGCCAAGAATACGCACCCTCTCTTTCCTACGAGCAGTACTTC. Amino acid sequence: CASSQEYAPSLSYEQYF.

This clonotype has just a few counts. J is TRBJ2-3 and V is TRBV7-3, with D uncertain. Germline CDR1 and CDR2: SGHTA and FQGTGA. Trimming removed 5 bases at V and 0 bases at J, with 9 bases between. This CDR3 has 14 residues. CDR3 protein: CASSRLGSTDTQYF. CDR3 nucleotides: TGTGCCAGCAGCCGCCTCGGTAGCACAGATACGCAGTATTTT.

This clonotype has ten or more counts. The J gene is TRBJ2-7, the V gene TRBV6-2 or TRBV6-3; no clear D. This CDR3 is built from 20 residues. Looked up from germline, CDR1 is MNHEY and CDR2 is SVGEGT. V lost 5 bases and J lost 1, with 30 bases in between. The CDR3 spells CASSTNPQTRMGSWSYEQYV. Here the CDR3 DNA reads TGTGCCAGCAGTACCAACCCACAGACCAGGATGGGTTCTTGGTCCTACGAGCAGTACGTC.

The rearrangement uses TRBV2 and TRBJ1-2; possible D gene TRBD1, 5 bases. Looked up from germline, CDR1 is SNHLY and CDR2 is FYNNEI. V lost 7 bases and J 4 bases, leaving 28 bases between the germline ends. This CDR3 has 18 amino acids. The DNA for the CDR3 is TGTGCCAGCAATCTACTCCGGGGACGGAGATTATACTTCTATGGCTACACCTTC. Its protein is CASNLLRGRRLYFYGYTF.

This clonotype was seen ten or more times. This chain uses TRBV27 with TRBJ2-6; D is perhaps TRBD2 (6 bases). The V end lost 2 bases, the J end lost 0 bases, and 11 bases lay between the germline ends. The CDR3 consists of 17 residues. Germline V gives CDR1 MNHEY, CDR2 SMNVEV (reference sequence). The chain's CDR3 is CASSLEGTFSGANVLTF. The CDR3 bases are TGTGCCAGCAGTTTAGAGGGGACTTTCTCTGGGGCCAACGTCCTGACTTTC.

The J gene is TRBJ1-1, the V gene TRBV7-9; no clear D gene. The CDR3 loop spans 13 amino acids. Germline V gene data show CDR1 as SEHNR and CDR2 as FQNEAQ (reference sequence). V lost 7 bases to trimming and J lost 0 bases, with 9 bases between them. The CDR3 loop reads CASKDAMNTEAFF. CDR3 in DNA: TGTGCCAGCAAGGACGCCATGAACACTGAAGCTTTCTTT.

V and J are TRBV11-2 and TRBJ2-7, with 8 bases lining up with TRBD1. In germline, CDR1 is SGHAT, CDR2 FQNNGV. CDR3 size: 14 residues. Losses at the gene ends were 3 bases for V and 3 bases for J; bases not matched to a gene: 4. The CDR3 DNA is TGTGCCAGCAGCTTCACAGGGGGTGACTACGAGCAGTACTTC. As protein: CASSFTGGDYEQYF.